One sample yielded the 9 T cell receptor beta chains listed below, sequenced in a study of T cells in Graves' hyperthyroidism and ophthalmopathy. From RNA transcripts, TCR beta CDR3 regions were amplified. HTBI primers were employed in a first-round RT-PCR of the TCR CDR3. TCRdb re-derived calls from the multiplex PCR reads in MiXCR, one entry per CDR3 protein. In the table there are about 210,000 distinct CDR3 sequences, under 20% of which are singletons. The sequenced sample was blood. The origin of the receptors is a man aged 45-65 years with Graves' hyperthyroidism.

This clonotype was counted at least ten times. The chain uses TRBV6-5 and TRBJ1-1; D is undetermined. This CDR3 has 16 residues. V lost 0 bases, J lost 5 bases, and 16 bases lay in between. The germline V gene has CDR1 MNHEY and CDR2 SVGAGI. CDR3 residues: CASSYSMSTRGTEAFF. Here the CDR3 DNA reads TGTGCCAGCAGTTACTCGATGAGTACCCGTGGGACTGAAGCTTTCTTT.

This clonotype was counted ten times or more. The V and J genes are TRBV27 and TRBJ2-5, with D perhaps being TRBD1 or TRBD2 (5 bases each). The CDR3 consists of 13 residues. Per the germline V gene, CDR1 is MNHEY and CDR2 is SMNVEV (reference sequence). The V gene lost 0 bases and the J gene lost 5 bases, with 7 bases spanning the gap. CDR3 residues: CASSLSGEETQYF. For the CDR3, the DNA is TGTGCCAGCAGTTTATCAGGGGAGGAGACCCAGTACTTC.

CDR3 region: CATAGLAGYNEQFF. In DNA form, the CDR3 reads TGTGCCACAGCCGGACTAGCGGGTTACAATGAGCAGTTCTTC. The chain joins TRBV15 to TRBJ2-1; 11 bases line up with TRBD2. V shed 9 bases, J shed 4 bases, and the junction held 5 bases outside the gene matches. Looked up from germline, CDR1 is LNHNV and CDR2 is YYDKDF (reference sequence). This CDR3 comprises 14 residues.

The sample holds many counts of this clonotype. The chain uses TRBV10-3 and TRBJ2-5, with TRBD2 as a possible D gene (5 bases). V lost 3 bases to trimming and J lost 1 base, with 15 bases between them. Germline lookup yields CDR1 ENHRY and CDR2 SYGVKD. The CDR3 contains 16 residues. CDR3 DNA: TGTGCCATCAGTGACCCCCCCGGGAAGGGCCAAGAGACCCAGTACTTC. Its protein product is CAISDPPGKGQETQYF.

This clonotype showed up just a few times. The chain combines TRBV5-1 with TRBJ2-1; weak D call: TRBD2 (6 bases). This CDR3 contains 16 residues. Per germline, CDR1 SGHRS and CDR2 YFSETQ. Trimming cost V 2 bases and J 5 bases, with 17 bases left between them. The CDR3 DNA reads TGCGCCAGCAGCTTTGCCCCGACTAGTGGGAACAATGAGCAGTTCTTC. Protein: CASSFAPTSGNNEQFF.

This clonotype was seen ten or more times. The J gene is TRBJ2-5, the V gene TRBV12-3 or TRBV12-4; the D is unclear. This CDR3 has 13 amino acids. V was clipped by 2 bases and J by 4 bases, with 8 bases between them. CDR3 nucleotides: TGTGCCAGCAGTTTAATCAGAAGAGAGACCCAGTACTTC. Encoded protein: CASSLIRRETQYF.

This clonotype was picked up many times. This chain connects TRBV7-9 to TRBJ2-2; D is unclear. V was shortened by 7 bases and J by 0 bases, with 12 bases between the two germline ends. This CDR3 comprises 15 residues. Germline V lookup: CDR1 SEHNR, CDR2 FQNEAQ (reference sequence). Here the CDR3 reads CASIFGTPNTGELFF. The CDR3 DNA follows: TGTGCCAGCATATTTGGTACCCCGAACACCGGGGAGCTGTTTTTT.

This clonotype was picked up many times. This rearrangement joins TRBV18 to TRBJ2-2; D might be TRBD1 or TRBD2, each matching 5 bases. V was cut by 1 base and J by 6 bases, with 9 bases left in between. This CDR3 region has 14 residues. In germline, CDR1 is KGHSH, CDR2 LQKENI. CDR3 residues: CASSPQGSAGELFF. The CDR3 DNA sequence: TGTGCCAGCTCACCACAGGGGAGCGCCGGGGAGCTGTTTTTT.

The chain has TRBV19 and TRBJ2-3; D is possibly TRBD1 (6 bases). V lost 5 bases and J lost 0, with 15 bases in between. The germline gives CDR1 LNHDA, CDR2 SQIVND (reference sequence). The CDR3 extends over 16 amino acids. The CDR3 coding sequence is TGTGCCAGTAGTGCTCAGGGGCCGCCTAGCACAGATACGCAGTATTTT. Its protein product is CASSAQGPPSTDTQYF.